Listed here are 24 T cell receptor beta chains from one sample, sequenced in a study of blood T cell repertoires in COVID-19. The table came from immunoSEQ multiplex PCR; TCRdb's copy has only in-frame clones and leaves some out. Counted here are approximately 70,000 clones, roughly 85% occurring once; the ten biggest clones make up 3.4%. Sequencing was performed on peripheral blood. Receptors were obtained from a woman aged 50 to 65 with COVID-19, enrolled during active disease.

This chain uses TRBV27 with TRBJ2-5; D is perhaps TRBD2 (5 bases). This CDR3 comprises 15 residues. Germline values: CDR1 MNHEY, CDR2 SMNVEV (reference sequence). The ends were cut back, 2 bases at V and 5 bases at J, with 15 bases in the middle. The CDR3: CASSLSIEGRETQYF. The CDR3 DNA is TGTGCCAGCAGTTTAAGTATCGAGGGCCGGGAGACCCAGTACTTC.

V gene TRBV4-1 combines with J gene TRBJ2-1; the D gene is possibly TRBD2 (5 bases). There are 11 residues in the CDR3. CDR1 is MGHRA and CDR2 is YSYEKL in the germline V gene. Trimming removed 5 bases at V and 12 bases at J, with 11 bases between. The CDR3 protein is CASSALRGQFF. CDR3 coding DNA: TGCGCCAGCAGCGCTCTCCGGGGGCAGTTCTTC.

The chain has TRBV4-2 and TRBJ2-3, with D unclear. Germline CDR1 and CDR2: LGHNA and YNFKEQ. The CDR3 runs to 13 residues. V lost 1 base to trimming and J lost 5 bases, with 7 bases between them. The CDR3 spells CASSQVSLDTQYF. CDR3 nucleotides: TGTGCCAGCAGCCAAGTTTCCTTAGATACGCAGTATTTT.

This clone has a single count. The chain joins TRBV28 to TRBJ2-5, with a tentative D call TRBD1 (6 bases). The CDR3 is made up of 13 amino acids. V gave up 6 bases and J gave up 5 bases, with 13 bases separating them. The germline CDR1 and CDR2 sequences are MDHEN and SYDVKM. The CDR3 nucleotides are TGTGCCAGCAGCTGGACAGTCAGGGAGACCCAGTACTTC. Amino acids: CASSWTVRETQYF.

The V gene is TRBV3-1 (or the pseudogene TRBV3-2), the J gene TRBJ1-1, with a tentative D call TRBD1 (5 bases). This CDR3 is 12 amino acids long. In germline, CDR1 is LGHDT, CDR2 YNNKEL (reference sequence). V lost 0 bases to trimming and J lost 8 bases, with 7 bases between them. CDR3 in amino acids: CASSQDRAEAFF. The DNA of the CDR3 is TGTGCCAGCAGCCAAGACAGGGCGGAAGCTTTCTTT.

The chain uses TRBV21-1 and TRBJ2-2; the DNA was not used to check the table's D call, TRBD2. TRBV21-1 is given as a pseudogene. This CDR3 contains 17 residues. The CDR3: CASTGMDGEVNTGELFF. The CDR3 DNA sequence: TGTGCCAGCACCGGAATGGACGGGGAGGTGAACACCGGGGAGCTGTTTTTT.

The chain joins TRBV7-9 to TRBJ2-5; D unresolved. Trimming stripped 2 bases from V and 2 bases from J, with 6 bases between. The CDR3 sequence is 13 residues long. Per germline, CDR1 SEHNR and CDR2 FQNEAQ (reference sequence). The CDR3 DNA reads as TGTGCCAGCAGCTTATCCGGGCAAGAGACCCAGTACTTC. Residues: CASSLSGQETQYF. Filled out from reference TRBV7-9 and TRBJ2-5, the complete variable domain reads DTGVSQNPRHKITKRGQNVTFRCDPISEHNRLYWYRQTLGQGPEFLTYFQNEAQLEKSRLLSDRFSAERPKGSFSTLEIQRTEQGDSAMYLCASSLSGQETQYFGPGTRLLVL.

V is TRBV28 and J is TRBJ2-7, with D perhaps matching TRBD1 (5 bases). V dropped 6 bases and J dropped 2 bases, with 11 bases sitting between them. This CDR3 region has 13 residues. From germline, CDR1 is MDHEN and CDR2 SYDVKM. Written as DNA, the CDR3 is TGTGCCAGCAGGGTGGGCAGGGCCTACGAGCAGTACTTC. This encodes CASRVGRAYEQYF.

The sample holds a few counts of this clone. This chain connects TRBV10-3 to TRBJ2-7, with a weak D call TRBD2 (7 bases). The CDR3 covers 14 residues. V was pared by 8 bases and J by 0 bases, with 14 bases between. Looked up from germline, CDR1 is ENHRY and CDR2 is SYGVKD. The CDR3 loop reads CAIGEGGPSYEQYF. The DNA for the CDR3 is TGTGCCATCGGGGAGGGGGGCCCCTCCTACGAGCAGTACTTC.

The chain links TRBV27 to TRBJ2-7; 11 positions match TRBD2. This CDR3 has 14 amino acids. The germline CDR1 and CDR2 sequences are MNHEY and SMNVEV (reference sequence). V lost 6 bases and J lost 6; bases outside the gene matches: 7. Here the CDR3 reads CASRYSGRGFEQYF. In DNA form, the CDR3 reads TGTGCCAGCAGATATAGCGGGAGGGGATTCGAGCAGTACTTC.

This chain's CDR3 is CASSLTGGGFDEQFF. The CDR3 nucleotides are TGTGCCAGCAGCTTAACTGGAGGGGGCTTTGATGAGCAGTTCTTC. The genes are TRBV7-3 and TRBJ2-1; D may be TRBD1 (7 bases). Germline loops: CDR1 SGHTA, CDR2 FQGTGA. The ends were cut back, 0 bases at V and 8 bases at J, with 14 bases in the middle. The CDR3 contains 15 residues.

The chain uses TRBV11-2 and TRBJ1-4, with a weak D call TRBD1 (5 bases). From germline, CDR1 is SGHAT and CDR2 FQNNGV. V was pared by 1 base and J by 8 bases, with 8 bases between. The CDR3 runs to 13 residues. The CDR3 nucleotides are TGTGCCAGCAGCTTAGGACGGGGGGAAAAACTGTTTTTT. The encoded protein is CASSLGRGEKLFF.

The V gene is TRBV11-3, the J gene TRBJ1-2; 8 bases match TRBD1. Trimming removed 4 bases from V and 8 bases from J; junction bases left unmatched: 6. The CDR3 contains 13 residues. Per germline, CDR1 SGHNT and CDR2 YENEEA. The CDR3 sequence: CASSSGQGDGYTF. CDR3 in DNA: TGTGCCAGCAGCTCCGGACAGGGTGACGGCTACACCTTC.

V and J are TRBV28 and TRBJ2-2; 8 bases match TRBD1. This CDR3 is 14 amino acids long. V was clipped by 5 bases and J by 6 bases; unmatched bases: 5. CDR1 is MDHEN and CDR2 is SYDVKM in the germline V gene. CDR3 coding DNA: TGTGCCAGCAGTCCCGGACAGGGTCCCGGGGAGCTGTTTTTT. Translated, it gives CASSPGQGPGELFF.

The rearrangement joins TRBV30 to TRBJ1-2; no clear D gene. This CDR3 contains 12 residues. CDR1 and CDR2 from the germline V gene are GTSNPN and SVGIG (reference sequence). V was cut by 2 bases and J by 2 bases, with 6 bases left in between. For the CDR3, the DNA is TGTGCCTGGAGTACGCGAAACTATGGCTACACCTTC. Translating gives CAWSTRNYGYTF.

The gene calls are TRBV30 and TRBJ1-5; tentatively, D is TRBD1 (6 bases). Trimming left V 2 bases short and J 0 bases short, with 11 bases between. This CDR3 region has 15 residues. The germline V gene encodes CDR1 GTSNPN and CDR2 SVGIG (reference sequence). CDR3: CAWSRGTLSNQPQHF. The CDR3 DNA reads TGTGCCTGGAGTCGTGGGACACTTAGCAATCAGCCCCAGCATTTT.

CDR3 DNA: TGTGCCAGTAGACGACAGGGAAAGCCCCAGCATTTT. Translating it yields CASRRQGKPQHF. V usage is TRBV19 and J usage is TRBJ1-5, with 7 bases aligning to TRBD1. This CDR3 is built from 12 residues. V was clipped by 6 bases and J by 8 bases; unmatched bases: 4. The germline CDR1 and CDR2 sequences are LNHDA and SQIVND (reference sequence).

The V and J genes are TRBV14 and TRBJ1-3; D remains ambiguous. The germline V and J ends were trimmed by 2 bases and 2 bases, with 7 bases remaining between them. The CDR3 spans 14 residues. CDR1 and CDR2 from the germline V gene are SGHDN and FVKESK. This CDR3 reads CASSQRRAGNTIYF. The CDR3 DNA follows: TGTGCCAGCAGCCAAAGGAGGGCTGGAAACACCATATATTTT.

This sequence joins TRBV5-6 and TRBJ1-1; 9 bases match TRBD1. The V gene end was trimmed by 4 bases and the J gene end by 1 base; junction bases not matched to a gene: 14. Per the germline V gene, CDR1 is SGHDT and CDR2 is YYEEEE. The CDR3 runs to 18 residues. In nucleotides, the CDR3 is TGTGCCAGCAGCAGGCATATTGGACAGGGGTATGAGAACACTGAAGCTTTCTTT. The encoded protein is CASSRHIGQGYENTEAFF.

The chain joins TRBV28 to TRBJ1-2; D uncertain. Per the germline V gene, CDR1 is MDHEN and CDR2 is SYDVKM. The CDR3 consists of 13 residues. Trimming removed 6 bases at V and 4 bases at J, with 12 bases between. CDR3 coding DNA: TGTGCCAGCAGGGTTGGTGGGCCCTATGGCTACACCTTC. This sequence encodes CASRVGGPYGYTF.

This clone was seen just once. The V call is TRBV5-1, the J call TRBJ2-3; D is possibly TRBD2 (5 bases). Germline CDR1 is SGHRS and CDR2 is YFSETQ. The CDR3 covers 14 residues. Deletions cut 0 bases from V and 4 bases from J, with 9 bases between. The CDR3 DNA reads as TGCGCCAGCAGCTTGGCTATACTAGCAGATACGCAGTATTTT. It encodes CASSLAILADTQYF.

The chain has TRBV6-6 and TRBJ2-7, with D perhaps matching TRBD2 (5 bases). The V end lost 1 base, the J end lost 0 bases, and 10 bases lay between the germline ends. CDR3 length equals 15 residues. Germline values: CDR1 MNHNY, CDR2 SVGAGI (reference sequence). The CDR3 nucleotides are TGTGCCAGCAGTTACTTTAGCGCTTCCTCCTACGAGCAGTACTTC. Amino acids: CASSYFSASSYEQYF.

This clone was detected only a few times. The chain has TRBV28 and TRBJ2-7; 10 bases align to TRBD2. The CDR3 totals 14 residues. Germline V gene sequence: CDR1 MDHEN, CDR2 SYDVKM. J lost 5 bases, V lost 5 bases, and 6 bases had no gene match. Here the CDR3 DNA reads TGTGCCAGCAGTCCTCTAGCGGGAGACGACGAGCAGTACTTC. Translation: CASSPLAGDDEQYF.

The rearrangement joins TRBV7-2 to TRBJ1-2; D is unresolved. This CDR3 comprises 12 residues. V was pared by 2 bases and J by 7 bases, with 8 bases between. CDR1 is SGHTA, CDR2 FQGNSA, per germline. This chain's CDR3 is CASSLFVGGYTF. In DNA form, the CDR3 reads TGTGCCAGCAGCTTATTCGTCGGTGGCTACACCTTC.